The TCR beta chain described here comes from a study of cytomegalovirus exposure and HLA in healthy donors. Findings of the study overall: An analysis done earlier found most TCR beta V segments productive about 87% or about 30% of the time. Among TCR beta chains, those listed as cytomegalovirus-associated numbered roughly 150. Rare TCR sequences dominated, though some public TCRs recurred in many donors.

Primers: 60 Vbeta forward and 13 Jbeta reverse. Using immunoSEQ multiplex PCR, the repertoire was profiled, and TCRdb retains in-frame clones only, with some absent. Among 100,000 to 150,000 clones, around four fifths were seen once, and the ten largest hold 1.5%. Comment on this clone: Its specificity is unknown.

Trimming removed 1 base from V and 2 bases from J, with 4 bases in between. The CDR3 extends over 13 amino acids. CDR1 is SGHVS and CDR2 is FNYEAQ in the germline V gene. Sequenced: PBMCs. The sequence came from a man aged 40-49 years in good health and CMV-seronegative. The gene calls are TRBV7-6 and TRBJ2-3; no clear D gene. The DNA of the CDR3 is TGTGCCAGCAGCTTAGGGCCCACAGATACGCAGTATTTT. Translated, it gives CASSLGPTDTQYF.